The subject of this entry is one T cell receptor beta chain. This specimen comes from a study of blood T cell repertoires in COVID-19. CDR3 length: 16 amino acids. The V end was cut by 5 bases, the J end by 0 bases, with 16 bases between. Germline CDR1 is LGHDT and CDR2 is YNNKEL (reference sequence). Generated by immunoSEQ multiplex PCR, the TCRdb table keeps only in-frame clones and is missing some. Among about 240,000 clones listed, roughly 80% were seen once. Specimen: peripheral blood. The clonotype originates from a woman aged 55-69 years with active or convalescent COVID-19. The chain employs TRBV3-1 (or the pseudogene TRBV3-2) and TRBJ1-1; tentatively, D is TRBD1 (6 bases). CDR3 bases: TGTGCCAGCAGCGCAGACGTGAGGGGGATGAACACTGAAGCTTTCTTT. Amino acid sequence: CASSADVRGMNTEAFF.